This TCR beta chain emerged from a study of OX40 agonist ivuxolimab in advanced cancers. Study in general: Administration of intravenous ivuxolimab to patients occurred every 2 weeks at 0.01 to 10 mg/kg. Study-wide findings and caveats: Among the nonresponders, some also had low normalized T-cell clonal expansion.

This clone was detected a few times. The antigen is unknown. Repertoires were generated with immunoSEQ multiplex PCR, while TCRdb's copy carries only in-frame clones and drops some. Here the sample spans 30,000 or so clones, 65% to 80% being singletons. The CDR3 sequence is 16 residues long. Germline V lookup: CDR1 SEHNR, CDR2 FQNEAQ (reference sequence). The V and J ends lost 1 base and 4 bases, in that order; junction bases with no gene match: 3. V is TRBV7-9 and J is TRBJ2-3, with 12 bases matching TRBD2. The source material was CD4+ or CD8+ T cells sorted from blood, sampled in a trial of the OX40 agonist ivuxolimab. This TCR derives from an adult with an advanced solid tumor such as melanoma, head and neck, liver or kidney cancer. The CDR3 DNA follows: TGTGCCAGCAGCTTAGGACTAGCGGGGGCCCCAGATACGCAGTATTTT. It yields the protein CASSLGLAGAPDTQYF.